Presented here are 18 T cell receptor beta chains from one specimen sequenced in a study of monozygotic twins with inflammatory bowel disease. TCRdb reanalyzed the 5' RACE reads, giving one entry per CDR3 protein sequence and no DNA. The sample table sets out roughly 90,000 distinct CDR3 sequences. Sequencing input: blood. The receptors were gathered from a human donor with ulcerative colitis or Crohn's disease, or a healthy co-twin of an affected twin (not recorded which).

The V and J genes are TRBV4-1 and TRBJ1-5; TCRdb selects TRBD1, and the lack of DNA leaves this call unchecked. CDR1 is MGHRA, CDR2 YSYEKL, per germline. The CDR3 is made up of 14 amino acids. This CDR3 is CASLGTGVGQPQHF.

J is TRBJ2-5 and V is TRBV4-1; TCRdb outputs TRBD1, but without DNA this stays unchecked. This CDR3 has 15 amino acids. CDR1 is MGHRA, CDR2 YSYEKL, per germline. CDR3 amino acids: CASSQAGTGQETQYF.

CDR3 region: CAISGVPQETQYF. V gene TRBV10-3 combines with J gene TRBJ2-5. CDR1 and CDR2 from the germline V gene are ENHRY and SYGVKD. CDR3 length equals 13 residues.

This sequence joins TRBV12-3 or TRBV12-4 and TRBJ1-5. The CDR3 length is 12 residues. The CDR3 loop is CASSFGRQPQHF.

This rearrangement joins TRBV18 to TRBJ1-2; lacking DNA, the TRBD1 call made by TCRdb goes unchecked. The CDR3 covers 13 residues. Germline V gives CDR1 KGHSH, CDR2 LQKENI. CDR3 sequence: CASSADAPYGYTF. Filled out from reference TRBV18 and TRBJ1-2, the complete variable domain reads NAGVMQNPRHLVRRRGQEARLRCSPMKGHSHVYWYRQLPEEGLKFMVYLQKENIIDESGMPKERFSAEFPKEGPSILRIQQVVRGDSAAYFCASSADAPYGYTFGSGTRLTVV.

V usage is TRBV20-1 and J usage is TRBJ1-2; the TRBD1 assignment by TCRdb is unverifiable without DNA. The CDR3 consists of 12 residues. Germline-derived CDR1 and CDR2 are DFQATT and SNEGSKA (reference sequence). The CDR3 protein is CSARDTGFGYTF.

The chain is built from TRBV7-3 and TRBJ2-1. This CDR3 comprises 13 residues. Germline V gene data show CDR1 as SGHTA and CDR2 as FQGTGA. CDR3 amino acids: CASSLMGNNEQFF.

The chain recombines TRBV12-3 or TRBV12-4 with TRBJ2-3; the TCRdb D gene call, TRBD2, has no DNA to confirm it. This CDR3 region has 14 residues. The CDR3 loop is CASASHPSTDTQYF.

The rearrangement uses TRBV15 and TRBJ2-3; the TCRdb call, TRBD1, lacks DNA for checking. From germline, CDR1 is LNHNV and CDR2 YYDKDF (reference sequence). The CDR3 runs 13 residues. CDR3 sequence: CATGDRSTDTQYF.

This chain connects TRBV7-9 to TRBJ1-5. The germline V gene encodes CDR1 SEHNR and CDR2 FQNEAQ (reference sequence). The length of the CDR3 is 13 residues. The CDR3 here is CASSLTQSQPQHF. The variable domain in full, completed from reference TRBV7-9 and TRBJ1-5, reads DTGVSQNPRHKITKRGQNVTFRCDPISEHNRLYWYRQTLGQGPEFLTYFQNEAQLEKSRLLSDRFSAERPKGSFSTLEIQRTEQGDSAMYLCASSLTQSQPQHFGDGTRLSIL.

The chain combines TRBV2 with TRBJ2-3; TCRdb picks TRBD1, but there is no DNA to check that call. CDR1 is SNHLY, CDR2 FYNNEI, per germline. The CDR3 extends over 15 amino acids. The CDR3 is CASRDGTGEADTQYF.

The rearrangement uses TRBV7-3 and TRBJ1-1; TCRdb reports TRBD1, a call that lacks DNA to check it against. This CDR3 is built from 16 residues. The germline V gene has CDR1 SGHTA and CDR2 FQGTGA. CDR3 residues: CASSLTPQGMNTEAFF.

V and J are TRBV19 and TRBJ2-3; TCRdb's D call of TRBD1 is untestable without DNA. The germline V gene has CDR1 LNHDA and CDR2 SQIVND (reference sequence). The CDR3 runs 14 residues. CDR3 amino acids: CASRPTGETDTQYF.

This sequence joins TRBV4-1 and TRBJ2-7; TCRdb names TRBD1, which stays unverified in the absence of DNA. The germline V gene has CDR1 MGHRA and CDR2 YSYEKL. CDR3 length: 15 residues. The CDR3 is CASSQETGFAYEQYF.

The chain joins TRBV9 to TRBJ2-5. The CDR3 runs 15 residues. Germline-derived CDR1 and CDR2 are SGDLS and YYNGEE. The CDR3 loop is CASSVAGYGKETQYF.

The chain has TRBV12-3 or TRBV12-4 and TRBJ1-2; TCRdb proposes TRBD1, but this gene call is untestable without DNA. This CDR3 spans 15 amino acids. The CDR3 spells CASSPTDRSNYGYTF.

The chain combines TRBV19 with TRBJ2-5; absent DNA, TCRdb's TRBD2 call cannot be checked. CDR1 is LNHDA and CDR2 is SQIVND in the germline V gene (reference sequence). This CDR3 has 14 residues. CDR3 residues: CASSAGLLQETQYF.

The chain has TRBV7-2 and TRBJ1-4; TCRdb's D gene call, TRBD1, goes unchecked for lack of DNA. CDR3 length: 16 amino acids. CDR1 SGHTA and CDR2 FQGNSA come from the germline V gene. The CDR3 here is CASSTSGKTTNEKLFF.